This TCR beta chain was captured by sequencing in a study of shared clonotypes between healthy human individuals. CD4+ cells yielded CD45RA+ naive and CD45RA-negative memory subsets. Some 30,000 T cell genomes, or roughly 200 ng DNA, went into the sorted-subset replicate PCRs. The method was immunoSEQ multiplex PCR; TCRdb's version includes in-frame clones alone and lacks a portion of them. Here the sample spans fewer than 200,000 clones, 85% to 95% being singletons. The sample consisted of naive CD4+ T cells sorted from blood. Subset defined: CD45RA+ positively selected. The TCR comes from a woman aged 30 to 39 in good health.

The CDR3 DNA reads TGTGCCAGCAGGCCAAGGGGTACAGTAGAGAATCAGCCCCAGCATTTT. Its translation: CASRPRGTVENQPQHF. The V call is TRBV11-1, the J call TRBJ1-5; D might be TRBD1 (5 bases). Germline assignment: CDR1 SGHAT and CDR2 FQDESV (reference sequence). The CDR3 totals 16 residues. With 6 bases removed from V and 4 bases from J, the gap between germline ends came to 19 bases.